These T cell receptor beta chains were read from a single sample in a study of T cells in Graves' hyperthyroidism and ophthalmopathy. Each CDR3 protein is one row after TCRdb ran MiXCR on the multiplex PCR reads. The data contain over 400,000 distinct CDR3 sequences, about 15% of them singletons. Sequencing was performed on blood. Receptors were obtained from a young man with Graves' ophthalmopathy. The CDR3 runs from the conserved cysteine through the conserved F or W. The order of the fields is J gene, D gene, V gene, clone size, CDR3 protein, CDR3 DNA. A D gene is named only where the DNA matches it firmly. The size field is filled for only some rows; it gives once, few, many or a size class.

>TRBJ1-6|NA|TRBV10-1|NA
CASSPRGARSPFHF
TGCGCCAGCAGCCCCAGAGGTGCAAGGTCACCCTTCCACTTT
>TRBJ1-2|TRBD1|TRBV11-2|many
CASSPGQADYGYTF
TGTGCCAGCAGTCCCGGACAGGCCGACTATGGCTACACCTTC
>TRBJ2-3|NA|TRBV14|NA
CASSRFVSTDTQYF
TGTGCCAGCAGCCGTTTCGTTAGCACAGATACGCAGTATTTT
>TRBJ2-7|NA|TRBV5-1|many
CASSLGRASEQYF
TGCGCCAGCAGCTTGGGGCGGGCTAGTGAGCAGTACTTC
>TRBJ2-1|TRBD2|TRBV7-9|many
CASTYPTSGAYNEQFF
TGTGCCAGCACCTACCCCACTAGCGGAGCCTACAATGAGCAGTTCTTC
>TRBJ1-1|NA|TRBV15|many
CATSRGPGVAEAFF
TGTGCCACCAGCAGAGGCCCGGGGGTGGCTGAAGCTTTCTTT
>TRBJ2-7|NA|TRBV13|many
CASSFRLRSYEQYF
TGTGCCAGCAGCTTTAGGCTTCGTTCCTACGAGCAGTACTTC
>TRBJ1-5|NA|TRBV2|many
CASRNPRGAWAQPQHF
TGTGCCAGCAGGAACCCCCGGGGGGCTTGGGCTCAGCCCCAGCATTTT
>TRBJ2-3|NA|TRBV2|many
CASSLPAVDTQYF
TGTGCCAGCAGTCTCCCGGCTGTGGATACGCAGTATTTT
>TRBJ1-2|TRBD1|TRBV14|NA
CASSPDRGLDYGYTF
TGTGCCAGCAGCCCGGACAGGGGGCTAGACTATGGCTACACCTTC
>TRBJ1-1|TRBD1|TRBV12-3/TRBV12-4|many
CASSPRTGFTEAFF
TGTGCCAGCAGTCCAAGGACAGGGTTCACTGAAGCTTTCTTT
>TRBJ2-1|TRBD2|TRBV19|few
CASSIVSGRAHEQFF
TGTGCCAGTAGTATTGTTAGCGGGAGGGCACATGAGCAGTTCTTC
>TRBJ2-3|NA|TRBV5-6|few
CASSLDWDSSDTQYF
TGTGCCAGCAGCTTGGATTGGGACTCAAGCGATACGCAGTATTTT
>TRBJ2-6|NA|TRBV10-3|NA
CAISESAPVGANVLTF
TGTGCCATCAGTGAGTCGGCTCCTGTTGGGGCCAACGTCCTGACTTTC
>TRBJ1-2|NA|TRBV6-1|many
CASSERLRNSHYGYTF
TGTGCCAGCAGTGAGCGTCTCAGGAACTCACACTATGGCTACACCTTC
>TRBJ2-1|TRBD1|TRBV29-1|NA
CSVVAGGNEQFF
TGCAGCGTTGTTGCAGGGGGCAATGAGCAGTTCTTC
>TRBJ2-3|TRBD2|TRBV20-1|NA
CSASSGLAGDVDTQYF
TGCAGTGCTAGTTCGGGACTAGCGGGAGATGTCGATACGCAGTATTTT
>TRBJ2-5|NA|TRBV6-1|many
CASSPRGGETQYF
TGTGCCAGCAGCCCAAGGGGAGGAGAGACCCAGTACTTC
>TRBJ2-3|NA|TRBV5-8|few
CASSRGGTSTDTQYF
TGTGCCAGCAGCAGGGGCGGGACTAGCACAGATACGCAGTATTTT
>TRBJ2-7|NA|TRBV6-6|few
CASSYRSPRGKTYEQYF
TGTGCCAGCAGTTACCGATCGCCGCGGGGCAAAACCTACGAGCAGTACTTC
>TRBJ2-2|TRBD2|TRBV7-8|NA
CASSSRLAGTGELFF
TGTGCCAGCAGCTCAAGACTAGCGGGTACCGGGGAGCTGTTTTTT
>TRBJ2-1|NA|TRBV28|few
CASSSAEQFF
TGTGCCAGCAGTTCAGCTGAGCAGTTCTTC